These 15 T cell receptor beta chains were sequenced from one sample in a study of T and B cells in COVID-19 patients. Multiplex PCR with BIOMED2 TRB-A/B primer pools amplified TRB rearrangements. Using its own MiXCR run on the multiplex PCR reads, TCRdb lists one record per CDR3 protein. The table shows about 720 distinct CDR3 sequences, with approximately 20% occurring only once. From blood, roughly 220-550 ng of genomic DNA served as TRB template. The sample taken for sequencing was blood. These receptors originate from a human donor with active COVID-19.

This clonotype is categorized as large (0.1 to 1%). The V call is TRBV6-1, the J call TRBJ2-3; D is perhaps TRBD1 (6 bases). Germline assignment: CDR1 MNHNS and CDR2 SASEGT. The ends were cut back, 4 bases at V and 0 bases at J, with 8 bases in the middle. The length of the CDR3 is 14 residues. The CDR3 is CASSAGQSTDTQYF. The CDR3 DNA reads as TGTGCCAGCAGTGCAGGACAGAGCACAGATACGCAGTATTTT.

By proportion, this clonotype is large. The chain uses TRBV19 and TRBJ2-7; D is ambiguous. Germline V gives CDR1 LNHDA, CDR2 SQIVND (reference sequence). V lost 4 bases and J lost 2, with 15 bases in between. The length of the CDR3 is 15 residues. The CDR3 is CASSTKGHPAYEQYF. The CDR3 coding sequence is TGTGCCAGTAGTACGAAAGGTCACCCGGCCTACGAGCAGTACTTC.

This clonotype rates as medium-sized (0.01 to 0.1%). CDR3 nucleotide sequence: TGCAGTGCTAGTTCAGAAGGGCACTACGAGCAGTACTTC. It encodes CSASSEGHYEQYF. The J gene is TRBJ2-7, the V gene TRBV20-1; D gene unclear. CDR3 size: 13 residues. V lost 3 bases and J 3 bases, leaving 12 bases between the germline ends. Germline V gene data show CDR1 as DFQATT and CDR2 as SNEGSKA (reference sequence).

The rearrangement uses TRBV5-6 and TRBJ2-7; weak D call: TRBD2 (7 bases). Germline loops: CDR1 SGHDT, CDR2 YYEEEE. CDR3 length equals 15 residues. The ends were cut back, 4 bases at V and 2 bases at J, with 16 bases in the middle. The CDR3 DNA is TGTGCCAGCAGCCCCGGGCGGGGGCGGGCCTACGAGCAGTACTTC. Its protein product is CASSPGRGRAYEQYF.

This clonotype has only one observation. The V and J genes are TRBV7-9 and TRBJ2-3; 9 bases align to TRBD2. Per germline, CDR1 SEHNR and CDR2 FQNEAQ (reference sequence). The CDR3 extends over 18 amino acids. The junction had 15 bases not matched to a gene; V was cut back by 5 bases and J by 3 bases. The CDR3 region has the DNA TGTGCCAGCAGCCGCTGGGGAGCGAGCGGGGGGCTTACAGATACGCAGTATTTT. It is translated as CASSRWGASGGLTDTQYF. The full variable domain, rest sourced from reference TRBV7-9 and TRBJ2-3, is DTGVSQNPRHKITKRGQNVTFRCDPISEHNRLYWYRQTLGQGPEFLTYFQNEAQLEKSRLLSDRFSAERPKGSFSTLEIQRTEQGDSAMYLCASSRWGASGGLTDTQYFGPGTRLTVL.

There are many counts of this clonotype. The chain combines TRBV11-1 with TRBJ2-3, with no clear D. Per the germline V gene, CDR1 is SGHAT and CDR2 is FQDESV (reference sequence). V was trimmed by 0 bases and J by 0 bases, leaving 7 bases between them. The CDR3 contains 15 residues. In DNA, the CDR3 is TGTGCCAGCAGCTTAGCGTCCAGTAGCACAGATACGCAGTATTTT. Translating it yields CASSLASSSTDTQYF.

This clonotype has more than one count but fewer than ten. The chain carries TRBV28 and TRBJ1-5; TRBD1 agrees at 9 bases. Germline V gives CDR1 MDHEN, CDR2 SYDVKM. With V trimmed by 4 bases and J by 1 base, 5 bases remained unmatched. The CDR3 spans 16 residues. In DNA form, the CDR3 reads TGTGCCAGCAGTTCCCTTGACAGGGGGAGCAATCAGCCCCAGCATTTT. Encoded protein: CASSSLDRGSNQPQHF.

By sample share, this clonotype is medium-sized. The CDR3 sequence: CASVTRGTGELFF. The CDR3 region has the DNA TGTGCCAGCGTTACCAGGGGAACCGGGGAGCTGTTTTTT. The chain has TRBV28 and TRBJ2-2; TRBD1 might be the D (6 bases). Germline CDR1 MDHEN, CDR2 SYDVKM. This CDR3 region has 13 residues. V lost 8 bases to trimming and J lost 5 bases, with 12 bases between them. Based on the CDR3 plus reference TRBV28 and TRBJ2-2, the full variable domain is DVKVTQSSRYLVKRTGEKVFLECVQDMDHENMFWYRQDPGLGLRLIYFSYDVKMKEKGDIPEGYSVSREKKERFSLILESASTNQTSMYLCASVTRGTGELFFGEGSRLTVL.

This clonotype was seen a handful of times. The chain has TRBV28 and TRBJ1-5; D ambiguous. Trimming took off 11 bases at V and 2 bases at J, with 13 bases between the two ends. The CDR3 runs 13 residues. The germline V gene encodes CDR1 MDHEN and CDR2 SYDVKM. CDR3 sequence: CARGMEGNQPQHF. In DNA, the CDR3 is TGTGCCCGTGGGATGGAGGGCAATCAGCCCCAGCATTTT.

To note about this clonotype: A much larger clone lies one base from this, so it may be a read error. The chain joins TRBV20-1 to TRBJ2-7, with D perhaps matching TRBD2 (5 bases). Germline CDR1 reads DFQATT; CDR2 reads SNEGSKA (reference sequence). V was trimmed by 0 bases and J by 6 bases, leaving 21 bases between them. There are 16 residues in the CDR3. The CDR3 DNA sequence: TGCAGTGCTAGAGATCCTTGGACTCACAGCGACTGCGAGCAGTACTTC. Its protein is CSARDPWTHSDCEQYF.

This clonotype was seen once. CDR3 coding DNA: TGTGCCAGCAGCCTCGGGACTAGCGGGTACGAGCAGTACTTC. Translated, it gives CASSLGTSGYEQYF. The genes are TRBV13 and TRBJ2-7; 12 bases are a match to TRBD2. CDR1 and CDR2 (germline): PRHDT, FYEKMQ (reference sequence). The CDR3 totals 14 residues. Unmatched junction bases numbered 3, after V lost 5 bases and J lost 4 bases.

In its sample, this clonotype is medium-sized. The J gene is TRBJ2-6, the V gene TRBV7-9; D is unresolved. The CDR3 totals 18 residues. Trimming shortened V by 1 base and J by 2 bases, and 15 bases separated the two germline ends. Per germline, CDR1 SEHNR and CDR2 FQNEAQ (reference sequence). CDR3 coding DNA: TGTGCCAGCAGCTTAGATCTGGGCGCTAGAACTGGGGCCAACGTCCTGACTTTC. Its translation: CASSLDLGARTGANVLTF.

This clonotype is large (0.1 to 1%). This chain links TRBV6-5 with TRBJ2-5; 13 bases line up with TRBD2. CDR3 length equals 15 residues. The V gene end was trimmed by 6 bases and the J gene end by 5 bases; junction bases not matched to a gene: 6. The germline CDR1 and CDR2 sequences are MNHEY and SVGAGI. The DNA for the CDR3 is TGTGCCAGCAGACGCGGGACTAGCGGGGCTGAGACCCAGTACTTC. Protein: CASRRGTSGAETQYF.

In this sample, this clonotype is medium-sized (0.01 to 0.1%). This chain joins TRBV7-3 and TRBJ2-1, with 9 bases that match TRBD2. CDR1 SGHTA and CDR2 FQGTGA come from the germline V gene. V shed 5 bases and J 6 bases; nucleotides not matched to a gene: 8. This CDR3 spans 15 amino acids. This CDR3 reads CASSPSSGIINEQFF. CDR3 nucleotides: TGTGCCAGCAGCCCCTCTAGCGGGATTATCAATGAGCAGTTCTTC.

This clonotype qualifies as large. V gene TRBV5-6 combines with J gene TRBJ2-7, with a tentative D call TRBD1 (6 bases). This CDR3 is built from 13 residues. With 4 bases removed from V and 9 bases from J, the gap between germline ends came to 17 bases. Germline V gene sequence: CDR1 SGHDT, CDR2 YYEEEE. CDR3 region: CASSASGTIVQYF. In DNA, the CDR3 is TGTGCCAGCAGCGCATCCGGGACAATAGTGCAGTACTTC.